The clone carrying this T cell receptor (beta chain) was seen repeatedly, ten times or more. Its antigen is as yet unknown. The data are from a study of T-cell memory formation after mild COVID-19. Broader study findings: CD4/CD8 balance characterized clones contracting day 15 to 85, and CD4+ skew characterized later expanders.

One entry per CDR3 protein, called by TCRdb with MiXCR from the 5' RACE reads. The table shows hundreds of thousands of distinct CDR3 sequences, with around 15% occurring only once. The CDR3 runs 14 residues. CDR1 is SGHTA and CDR2 is FQGTGA in the germline V gene. V shed 6 bases and J shed 1 base, with 12 bases lying between them. The chain is built from TRBV7-3 and TRBJ2-5; maybe TRBD2 (6 bases). Material: PBMCs or a T cell subset sorted from them (not recorded which). The origin of this receptor is a young man who had mild COVID-19 (a few samples of this study predate the infection). Cell type and time point are not known. CDR3 nucleotide sequence: TGTGCCAGCAGTCCCACGGGACTCCAAGAGACCCAGTACTTC. Amino acids: CASSPTGLQETQYF.